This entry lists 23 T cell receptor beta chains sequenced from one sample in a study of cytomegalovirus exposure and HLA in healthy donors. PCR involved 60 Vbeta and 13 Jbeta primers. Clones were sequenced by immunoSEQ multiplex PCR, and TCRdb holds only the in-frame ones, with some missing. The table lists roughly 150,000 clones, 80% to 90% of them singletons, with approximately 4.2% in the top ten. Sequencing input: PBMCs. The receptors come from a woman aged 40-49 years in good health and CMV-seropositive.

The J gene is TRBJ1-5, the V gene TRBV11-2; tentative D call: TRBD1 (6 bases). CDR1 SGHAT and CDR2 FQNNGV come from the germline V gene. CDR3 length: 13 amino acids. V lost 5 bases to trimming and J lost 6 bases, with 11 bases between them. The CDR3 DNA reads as TGTGCCAGCAGCCCAGGGGCCGGTCAGCCCCAGCATTTT. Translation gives CASSPGAGQPQHF.

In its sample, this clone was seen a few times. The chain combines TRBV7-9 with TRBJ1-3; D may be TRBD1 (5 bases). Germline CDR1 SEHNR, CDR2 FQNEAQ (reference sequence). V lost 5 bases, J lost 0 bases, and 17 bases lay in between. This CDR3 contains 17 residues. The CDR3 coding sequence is TGTGCCAGCAGCAAAGGGGATACCAGCACCTCTGGAAACACCATATATTTT. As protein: CASSKGDTSTSGNTIYF.

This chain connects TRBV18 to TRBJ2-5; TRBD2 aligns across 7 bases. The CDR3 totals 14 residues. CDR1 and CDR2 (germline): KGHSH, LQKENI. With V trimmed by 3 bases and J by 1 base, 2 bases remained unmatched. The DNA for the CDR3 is TGTGCCAGCTCACCTTGGGGGGGCCAAGAGACCCAGTACTTC. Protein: CASSPWGGQETQYF.

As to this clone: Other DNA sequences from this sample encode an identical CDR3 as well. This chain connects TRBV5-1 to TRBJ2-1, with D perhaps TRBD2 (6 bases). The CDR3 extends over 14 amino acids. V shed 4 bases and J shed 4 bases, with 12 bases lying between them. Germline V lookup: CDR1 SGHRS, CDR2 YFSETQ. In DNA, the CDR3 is TGCGCCAGCAGCCTGGGAGGAGAATACAATGAGCAGTTCTTC. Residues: CASSLGGEYNEQFF.

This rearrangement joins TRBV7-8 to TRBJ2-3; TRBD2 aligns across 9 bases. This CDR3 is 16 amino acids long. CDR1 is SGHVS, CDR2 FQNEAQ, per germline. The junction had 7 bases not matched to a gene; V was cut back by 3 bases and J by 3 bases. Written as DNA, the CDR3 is TGTGCCAGCAGCTTTTTTCGGGCGGGAGGGACAGATACGCAGTATTTT. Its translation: CASSFFRAGGTDTQYF.

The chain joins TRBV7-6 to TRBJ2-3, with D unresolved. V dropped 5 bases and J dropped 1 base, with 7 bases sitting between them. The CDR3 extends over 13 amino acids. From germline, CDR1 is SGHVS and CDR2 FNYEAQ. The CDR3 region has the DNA TGTGCCAGCAGCCCCGCAGGCACAGATACGCAGTATTTT. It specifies CASSPAGTDTQYF.

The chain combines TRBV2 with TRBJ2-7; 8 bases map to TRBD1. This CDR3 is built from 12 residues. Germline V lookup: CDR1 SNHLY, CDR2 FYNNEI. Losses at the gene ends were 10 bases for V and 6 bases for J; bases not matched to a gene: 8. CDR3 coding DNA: TGTGCCACACAAGACAGGGGCGGCGAGCAGTACTTC. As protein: CATQDRGGEQYF.

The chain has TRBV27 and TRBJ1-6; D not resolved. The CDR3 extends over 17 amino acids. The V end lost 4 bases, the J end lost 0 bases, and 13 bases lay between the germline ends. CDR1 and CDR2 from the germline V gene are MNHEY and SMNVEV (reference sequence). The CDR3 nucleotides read TGTGCCAGCAGTTCCCTTCAAGAGAGCTCCTATAATTCACCCCTCCACTTT. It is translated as CASSSLQESSYNSPLHF.

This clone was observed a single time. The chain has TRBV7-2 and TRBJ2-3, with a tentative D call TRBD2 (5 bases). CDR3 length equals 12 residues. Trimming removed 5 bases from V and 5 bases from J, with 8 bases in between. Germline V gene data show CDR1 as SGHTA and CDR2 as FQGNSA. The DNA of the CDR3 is TGTGCCAGCAGCCAAGGGAGAGATACGCAGTATTTT. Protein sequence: CASSQGRDTQYF.

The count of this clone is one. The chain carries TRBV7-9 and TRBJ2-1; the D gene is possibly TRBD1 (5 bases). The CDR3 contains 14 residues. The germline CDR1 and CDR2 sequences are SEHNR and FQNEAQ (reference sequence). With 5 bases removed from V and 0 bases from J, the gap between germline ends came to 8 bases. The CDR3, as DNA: TGTGCCAGCAGCGGGGCCAGCTCCTACAATGAGCAGTTCTTC. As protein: CASSGASSYNEQFF.

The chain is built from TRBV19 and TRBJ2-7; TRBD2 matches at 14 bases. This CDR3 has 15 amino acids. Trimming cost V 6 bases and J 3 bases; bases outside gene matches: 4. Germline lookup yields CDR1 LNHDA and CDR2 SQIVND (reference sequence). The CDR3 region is CASSPGLAGGYEQYF. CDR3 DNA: TGTGCCAGTAGCCCCGGACTAGCGGGAGGCTACGAGCAGTACTTC.

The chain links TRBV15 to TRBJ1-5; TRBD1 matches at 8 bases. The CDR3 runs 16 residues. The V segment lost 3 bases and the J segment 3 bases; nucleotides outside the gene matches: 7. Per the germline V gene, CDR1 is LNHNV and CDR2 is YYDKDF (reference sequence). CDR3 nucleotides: TGTGCCACCAGCAGTGGACAGGGTGGAAACAATCAGCCCCAGCATTTT. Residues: CATSSGQGGNNQPQHF.

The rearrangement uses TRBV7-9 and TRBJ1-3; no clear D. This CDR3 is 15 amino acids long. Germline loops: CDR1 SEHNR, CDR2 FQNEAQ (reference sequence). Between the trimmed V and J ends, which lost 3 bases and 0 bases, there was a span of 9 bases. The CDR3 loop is CASSFSRASGNTIYF. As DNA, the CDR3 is TGTGCCAGCAGCTTCTCGAGGGCCTCTGGAAACACCATATATTTT.

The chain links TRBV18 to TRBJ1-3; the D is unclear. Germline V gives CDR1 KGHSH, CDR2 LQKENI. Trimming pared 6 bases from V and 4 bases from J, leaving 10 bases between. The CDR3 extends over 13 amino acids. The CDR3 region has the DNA TGTGCCAGCTCTCCATCTACGGGAAACACCATATATTTT. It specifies CASSPSTGNTIYF.

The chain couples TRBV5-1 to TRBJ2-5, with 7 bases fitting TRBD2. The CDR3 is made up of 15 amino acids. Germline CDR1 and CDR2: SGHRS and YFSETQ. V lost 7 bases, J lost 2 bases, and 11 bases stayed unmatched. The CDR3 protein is CASVQSGTQQETQYF. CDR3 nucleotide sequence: TGCGCCAGCGTTCAAAGCGGGACCCAGCAAGAGACCCAGTACTTC.

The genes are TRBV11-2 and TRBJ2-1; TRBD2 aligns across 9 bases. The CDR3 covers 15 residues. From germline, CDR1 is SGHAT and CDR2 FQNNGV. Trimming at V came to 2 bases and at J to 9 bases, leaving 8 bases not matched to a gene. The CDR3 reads CASSLSSGIILEQFF. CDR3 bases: TGTGCCAGCAGCTTATCTAGCGGGATTATCCTTGAGCAGTTCTTC. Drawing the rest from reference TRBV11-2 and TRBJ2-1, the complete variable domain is EAGVAQSPRYKIIEKRQSVAFWCNPISGHATLYWYQQILGQGPKLLIQFQNNGVVDDSQLPKDRFSAERLKGVDSTLKIQPAKLEDSAVYLCASSLSSGIILEQFFGPGTRLTVL.

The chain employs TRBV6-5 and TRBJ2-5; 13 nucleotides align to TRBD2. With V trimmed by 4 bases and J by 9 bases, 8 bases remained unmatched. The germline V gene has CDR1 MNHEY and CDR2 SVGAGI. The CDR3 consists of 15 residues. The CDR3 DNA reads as TGTGCCAGCAGTTCACGGACTAGCGGGAGAGGAGCCCAGTACTTC. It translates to CASSSRTSGRGAQYF.

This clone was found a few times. The chain's CDR3 is CASSLVTGLNYGYTF. The CDR3 bases are TGTGCCAGCAGCTTAGTGACAGGGCTCAACTATGGCTACACCTTC. The J gene is TRBJ1-2, the V gene TRBV7-2; TRBD1 matches at 7 bases. The ends lost 1 base at V and 2 bases at J; junction bases unmatched: 4. The CDR3 sequence is 15 residues long. Germline CDR1 reads SGHTA; CDR2 reads FQGNSA. The complete variable domain, with remaining parts taken from reference TRBV7-2 and TRBJ1-2, reads GAGVSQSPSNKVTEKGKDVELRCDPISGHTALYWYRQSLGQGLEFLIYFQGNSAPDKSGLPSDRFSAERTGGSVSTLTIQRTQQEDSAVYLCASSLVTGLNYGYTFGSGTRLTVV.

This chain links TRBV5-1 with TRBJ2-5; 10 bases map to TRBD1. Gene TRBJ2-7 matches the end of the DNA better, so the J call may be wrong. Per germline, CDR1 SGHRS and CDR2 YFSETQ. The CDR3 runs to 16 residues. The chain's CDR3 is CASSLVPGQGNYEQYF. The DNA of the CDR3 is TGCGCCAGCAGCTTGGTACCGGGACAGGGGAATTACGAGCAGTACTTC.

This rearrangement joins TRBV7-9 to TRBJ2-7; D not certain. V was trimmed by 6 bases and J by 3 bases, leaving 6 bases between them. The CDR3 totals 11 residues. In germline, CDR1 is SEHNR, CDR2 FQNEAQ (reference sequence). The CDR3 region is CASRVYYEQYF. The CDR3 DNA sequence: TGTGCCAGCAGGGTCTACTACGAGCAGTACTTC. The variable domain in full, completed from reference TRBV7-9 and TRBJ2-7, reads DTGVSQNPRHKITKRGQNVTFRCDPISEHNRLYWYRQTLGQGPEFLTYFQNEAQLEKSRLLSDRFSAERPKGSFSTLEIQRTEQGDSAMYLCASRVYYEQYFGPGTRLTVT.

CDR3 DNA: TGTGCCAGCAGCGTAGTAGCGGGAGACTACAATGAGCAGTTCTTC. Its translation: CASSVVAGDYNEQFF. V gene TRBV9 combines with J gene TRBJ2-1; 9 bases fit TRBD2. The CDR3 spans 15 residues. The trim removed 0 bases at V and 3 bases at J, leaving 1 base unmatched. CDR1 is SGDLS, CDR2 YYNGEE, per germline.

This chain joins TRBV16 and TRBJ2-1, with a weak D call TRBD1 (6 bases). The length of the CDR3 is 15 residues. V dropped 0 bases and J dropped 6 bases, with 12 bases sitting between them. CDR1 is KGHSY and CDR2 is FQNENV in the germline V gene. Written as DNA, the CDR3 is TGTGCCAGCAGCCAATCGGTCACAGGGCGCAATGAGCAGTTCTTC. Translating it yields CASSQSVTGRNEQFF.

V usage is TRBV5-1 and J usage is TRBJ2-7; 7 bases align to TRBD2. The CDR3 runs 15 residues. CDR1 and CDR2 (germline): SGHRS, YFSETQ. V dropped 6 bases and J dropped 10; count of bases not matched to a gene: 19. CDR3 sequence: CASNSTSQSFTSQYF. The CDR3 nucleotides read TGCGCCAGCAACTCGACTAGCCAATCATTTACGAGCCAGTACTTC.